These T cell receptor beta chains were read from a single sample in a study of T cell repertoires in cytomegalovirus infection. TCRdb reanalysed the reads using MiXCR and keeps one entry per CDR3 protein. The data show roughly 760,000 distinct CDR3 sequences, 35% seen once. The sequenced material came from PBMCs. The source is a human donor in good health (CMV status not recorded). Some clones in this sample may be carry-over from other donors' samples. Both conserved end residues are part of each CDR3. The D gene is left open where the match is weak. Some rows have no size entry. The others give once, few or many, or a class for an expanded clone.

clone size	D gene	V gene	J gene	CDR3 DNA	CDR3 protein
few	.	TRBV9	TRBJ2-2	TGTGCCAGCAGCCACAGGGGAGGCACCGGGGAGCTGTTTTTT	CASSHRGGTGELFF
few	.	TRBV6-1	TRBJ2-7	TGTGCCAGCAGTGATCAGGGTCGAGGCGAGCAGTACTTC	CASSDQGRGEQYF
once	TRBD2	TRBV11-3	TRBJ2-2	TGTGCCAGCAGCTCGAGGGCCGGGACTAGTAACTTCGGGGAGCTGTTTTTT	CASSSRAGTSNFGELFF
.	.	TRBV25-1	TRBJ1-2	TGTGCCAGCGAACACAGGGCCGGCTATGGCTACACCTTC	CASEHRAGYGYTF
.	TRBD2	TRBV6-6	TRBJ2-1	TGTGCCAGCACCCCTCCCGGGACTAGCGGGGGGAGCTCCTACAATGAGCAGTTCTTC	CASTPPGTSGGSSYNEQFF
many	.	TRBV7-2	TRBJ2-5	TGTGCCAGCAGCTTAGCCGACGACAGACACCAAGAGACCCAGTACTTC	CASSLADDRHQETQYF
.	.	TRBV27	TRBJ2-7	TGTGCCCGCAGTTTATTCGACCCCTCCGACGAGCAGTACTTC	CARSLFDPSDEQYF
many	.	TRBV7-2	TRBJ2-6	TGTGCCAGCAGCGGAAGGGCGGGCACGAGCTCTGGGGCCAACGTCCTGACTTTC	CASSGRAGTSSGANVLTF
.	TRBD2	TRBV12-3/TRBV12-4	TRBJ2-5	TGTGCCAGCAGTGGACTAGCGGGAGATGGGGTCCAAGAGACCCAGTACTTC	CASSGLAGDGVQETQYF
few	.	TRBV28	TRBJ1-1	TGTGCCAGCACCGTCAACACTGAAGCTTTCTTT	CASTVNTEAFF
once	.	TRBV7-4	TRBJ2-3	TGTGCCAGCAGCCTAGGGACGACACCGGATACGCAGTATTTT	CASSLGTTPDTQYF